Described below is a single T cell receptor beta chain sequence and its context. Libraries were prepared by immunoSEQ multiplex PCR; TCRdb keeps only in-frame clonotypes and omits some of them. The repertoire includes 110,000 to 150,000 clones, around 89% of them detected once, and around 3.2% sits in the top ten. V shed 4 bases and J shed 4 bases, with 5 bases lying between them. This CDR3 is built from 12 residues. The germline V gene encodes CDR1 SNHLY and CDR2 FYNNEI. The entry originates in a study of blood T cell repertoires in COVID-19. This TCR was recovered from a man in his sixties with active or convalescent COVID-19. The source material was peripheral blood. This rearrangement joins TRBV2 to TRBJ1-5; no reliable D call. CDR3 DNA: TGTGCCAGCAGTGTAGAGAATCAGCCCCAGCATTTT. It yields the protein CASSVENQPQHF.